Presented here are 21 T cell receptor beta chains from one specimen sequenced in a study of PD-L1 blockade in urothelial cancer. The protocol was immunoSEQ multiplex PCR, while the TCRdb copy is restricted to in-frame clones and leaves out a portion. The sample contains fewer than 50,000 clones, roughly 90% of which appear only once. Time point meaning: pretreatment peripheral blood. The sample was PBMCs, taken around atezolizumab (anti-PD-L1) treatment. The receptors derive from a donor aged 40 or older with urothelial cancer.

V gene TRBV19 combines with J gene TRBJ2-3; 12 bases match TRBD2. The CDR3 has 17 residues. Germline CDR1 reads LNHDA; CDR2 reads SQIVND (reference sequence). V shed 3 bases, J shed 2 bases, and the junction held 6 bases outside the gene matches. DNA for the CDR3: TGTGCCAGTAGTATGCCCCGGACTAGCGGGAACACAGATACGCAGTATTTT. Protein product: CASSMPRTSGNTDTQYF. The variable domain in full, with the rest retrieved from reference TRBV19 and TRBJ2-3, is DGGITQSPKYLFRKEGQNVTLSCEQNLNHDAMYWYRQDPGQGLRLIYYSQIVNDFQKGDIAEGYSVSREKKESFPLTVTSAQKNPTAFYLCASSMPRTSGNTDTQYFGPGTRLTVL.

This clone was picked up one time. The chain recombines TRBV30 with TRBJ1-3, with 7 bases matching TRBD1. The J segment lost 2 bases and the V segment lost 5 bases, leaving 6 bases of the junction unmatched. The CDR3 sequence is 14 residues long. Germline loops: CDR1 GTSNPN, CDR2 SVGIG (reference sequence). CDR3 sequence reads: CAWGDGTAGNTIYF. The CDR3, as DNA: TGTGCCTGGGGGGACGGGACAGCTGGAAACACCATATATTTT.

This chain joins TRBV7-9 and TRBJ2-3, with 8 bases fitting TRBD2. Trimming took 7 bases from V and 9 from J; bases not matched to a gene: 15. This CDR3 region has 15 residues. Germline lookup yields CDR1 SEHNR and CDR2 FQNEAQ (reference sequence). For the CDR3, the DNA is TGTGCCAGCACCCCCGGGGGGGGGTTGAGGGGGACGCAGTATTTT. Protein product: CASTPGGGLRGTQYF.

The rearrangement links TRBV11-2 to TRBJ2-1; maybe TRBD2 (5 bases). The CDR3 is made up of 13 amino acids. Trimming took off 3 bases at V and 9 bases at J, with 12 bases between the two ends. Germline CDR1 is SGHAT and CDR2 is FQNNGV. The CDR3 reads CASSLLANSEQFF. CDR3 coding DNA: TGTGCCAGCAGCTTGCTAGCTAATAGTGAGCAGTTCTTC.

The chain employs TRBV9 and TRBJ2-4; TRBD2 might be the D (6 bases). Looked up from germline, CDR1 is SGDLS and CDR2 is YYNGEE. Trimming took off 2 bases at V and 3 bases at J, with 15 bases between the two ends. The CDR3 is 16 residues long. The CDR3 bases are TGTGCCAGCAGCGTTTCCGGGATCGGGGGCAAAAACATTCAGTACTTC. Protein product: CASSVSGIGGKNIQYF.

This CDR3 is CASSLLRETQYF. CDR3 sequence (DNA): TGTGCCAGCAGCTTACTCCGAGAGACCCAGTACTTC. V gene TRBV13 combines with J gene TRBJ2-5, with D uncertain. V was cut by 2 bases and J by 4 bases, with 5 bases left in between. CDR1 and CDR2 from the germline V gene are PRHDT and FYEKMQ (reference sequence). This CDR3 has 12 amino acids.

The CDR3, as DNA: TGTGCCAGCAGTGGGGGACACCTAGGTGAGCAGTTCTTC. Translation: CASSGGHLGEQFF. The gene calls are TRBV28 and TRBJ2-1; possible D gene TRBD1, 6 bases. The CDR3 length is 13 residues. Looked up from germline, CDR1 is MDHEN and CDR2 is SYDVKM. V lost 5 bases to trimming and J lost 9 bases, with 14 bases between them.

V and J are TRBV2 and TRBJ2-7; D is ambiguous. Germline-derived CDR1 and CDR2 are SNHLY and FYNNEI. The V end lost 3 bases, the J end lost 3 bases, and 12 bases lay between the germline ends. CDR3 length: 14 residues. CDR3 sequence reads: CASSDDPPGYEQYF. The CDR3 nucleotides are TGTGCCAGCAGTGACGACCCCCCGGGCTACGAGCAGTACTTC.

This clone showed up just a few times. This chain links TRBV5-4 with TRBJ2-2; 10 bases fit TRBD2. The V gene's germline CDR1 is SGHNT and CDR2 YYREEE (reference sequence). With 0 bases clipped from V and 5 bases from J, the junction kept 10 bases outside the gene matches. The CDR3 totals 18 residues. Written as DNA, the CDR3 is TGTGCCAGCAGCTTGGCTTCTAGCGGGAGCCTTAAGACCGGGGAGCTGTTTTTT. It is translated as CASSLASSGSLKTGELFF.

The V and J genes are TRBV7-3 and TRBJ2-1; no firm D call. The V gene lost 2 bases and the J gene lost 0 bases, with 8 bases spanning the gap. CDR1 is SGHTA, CDR2 FQGTGA, per germline. This CDR3 contains 15 residues. CDR3 loop: CASSLGVSSYNEQFF. In DNA form, the CDR3 reads TGTGCCAGCAGCTTAGGAGTTAGCTCCTACAATGAGCAGTTCTTC.

The CDR3 nucleotides read TGTGCCATGTTCAGGGGGCCGGGTAACTATGGCTACACCTTC. Translating it yields CAMFRGPGNYGYTF. V usage is TRBV6-4 and J usage is TRBJ1-2; 8 bases are shared with TRBD1. Trimming took 10 bases from V and 1 from J; bases not matched to a gene: 8. The CDR3 contains 14 residues. Germline CDR1 MRHNA, CDR2 SNTAGT.

J is TRBJ1-5 and V is TRBV20-1, with D possibly being TRBD1 (6 bases). From germline, CDR1 is DFQATT and CDR2 SNEGSKA (reference sequence). V lost 5 bases and J 14 bases, leaving 16 bases between the germline ends. The CDR3 extends over 11 amino acids. The CDR3 region has the DNA TGCAGTGCTGGAACAGGGTTTGGGGAGCATTTT. It translates to CSAGTGFGEHF.

The rearrangement joins TRBV7-6 to TRBJ1-3, with a tentative D call TRBD1 (5 bases). Per germline, CDR1 SGHVS and CDR2 FNYEAQ. Trimming pared 1 base from V and 5 bases from J, leaving 15 bases between. This CDR3 comprises 16 residues. Here the CDR3 reads CASSLGTQGLRNTIYF. CDR3 DNA sequence: TGTGCCAGCAGCTTAGGAACCCAGGGTCTCCGAAACACCATATATTTT.

This chain uses TRBV29-1 with TRBJ2-2, with D perhaps matching TRBD1 (5 bases). This CDR3 comprises 14 residues. V lost 1 base, J lost 2 bases, and 8 bases lay in between. Per the germline V gene, CDR1 is SQVTM and CDR2 is ANQGSEA. The CDR3 DNA reads TGCAGCGTTGAAGTGACAGCCAACACCGGGGAGCTGTTTTTT. Translating it yields CSVEVTANTGELFF.

The chain links TRBV5-4 to TRBJ2-6, with TRBD2 as a possible D gene (7 bases). Deletions cut 4 bases from V and 4 bases from J, with 15 bases between. Germline CDR1 and CDR2: SGHNT and YYREEE (reference sequence). This CDR3 region has 16 residues. The CDR3 sequence: CASSPAGAGGANVLTF. The CDR3, as DNA: TGTGCCAGCAGCCCGGCGGGGGCGGGGGGGGCCAACGTCCTGACTTTC.

This chain connects TRBV13 to TRBJ2-7; D is possibly TRBD1 (6 bases). The germline V gene has CDR1 PRHDT and CDR2 FYEKMQ (reference sequence). Trimming left V 5 bases short and J 1 base short, with 15 bases between. The CDR3 has 15 amino acids. DNA for the CDR3: TGTGCCAGCAGCCCCCGGGACAAGGGGTCCTACGAGCAGTACTTC. Amino acid sequence: CASSPRDKGSYEQYF.

CDR3 in DNA: TGTGCCAGCGCGGGACCGGCGGGTCCGACCGGGGAGCTGTTTTTT. This sequence encodes CASAGPAGPTGELFF. This chain connects TRBV2 to TRBJ2-2; D possibly corresponds to TRBD2 (6 bases). The CDR3 consists of 15 residues. Trimming removed 8 bases at V and 5 bases at J, with 18 bases between. Germline V CDR1 and CDR2: SNHLY, FYNNEI.

V usage is TRBV21-1 and J usage is TRBJ2-7; the D segment call TRBD1 is taken from the table without a DNA check. TRBV21-1 is listed as a pseudogene. This CDR3 contains 16 residues. The CDR3 region is CASSNGGGTGDDEQYF. The CDR3 DNA is TGTGCCAGCAGCAACGGGGGGGGGACAGGGGACGACGAGCAGTACTTC.

The rearrangement links TRBV29-1 to TRBJ2-5; weak D call: TRBD1 (5 bases). V shed 4 bases and J shed 5 bases, with 8 bases lying between them. The CDR3 totals 11 residues. Germline V lookup: CDR1 SQVTM, CDR2 ANQGSEA. DNA of the CDR3: TGCAGCGTTGGTAGGGGCGAGACCCAGTACTTC. Its translation: CSVGRGETQYF. The entire variable domain, with the rest obtained from reference TRBV29-1 and TRBJ2-5, is as follows: SAVISQKPSRDICQRGTSLTIQCQVDSQVTMMFWYRQQPGQSLTLIATANQGSEATYESGFVIDKFPISRPNLTFSTLTVSNMSPEDSSIYLCSVGRGETQYFGPGTRLLVL.

The rearrangement joins TRBV7-9 to TRBJ1-2, with D possibly being TRBD1 (5 bases). Germline V gene lookup returns CDR1 SEHNR and CDR2 FQNEAQ (reference sequence). This CDR3 region has 14 residues. V dropped 4 bases and J dropped 8 bases, with 17 bases sitting between them. The CDR3 sequence: CASSWGEVSGGYTF. As DNA, the CDR3 is TGTGCCAGCAGCTGGGGGGAGGTGTCCGGGGGCTACACCTTC.

The CDR3 region has the DNA TGTGCCAGCAGCCGGGAGGACTATGGCTACACCTTC. This translates into CASSREDYGYTF. The rearrangement uses TRBV9 and TRBJ1-2; no firm D call. The germline V gene has CDR1 SGDLS and CDR2 YYNGEE. V lost 4 bases, J lost 3 bases, and 7 bases lay in between. The length of the CDR3 is 12 residues.